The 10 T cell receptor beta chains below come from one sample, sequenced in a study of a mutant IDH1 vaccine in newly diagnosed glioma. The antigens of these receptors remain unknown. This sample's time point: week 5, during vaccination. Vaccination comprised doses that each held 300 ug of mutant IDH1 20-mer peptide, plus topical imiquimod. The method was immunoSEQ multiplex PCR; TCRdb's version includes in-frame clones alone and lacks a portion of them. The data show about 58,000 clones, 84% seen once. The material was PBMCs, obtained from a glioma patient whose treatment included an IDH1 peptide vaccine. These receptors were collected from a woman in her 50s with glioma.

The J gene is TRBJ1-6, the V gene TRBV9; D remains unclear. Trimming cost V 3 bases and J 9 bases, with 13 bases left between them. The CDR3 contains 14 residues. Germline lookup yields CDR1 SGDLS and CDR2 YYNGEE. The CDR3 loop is CASSAEGGSSPLHF. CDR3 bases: TGTGCCAGCAGCGCGGAGGGAGGAAGTTCACCCCTCCACTTT. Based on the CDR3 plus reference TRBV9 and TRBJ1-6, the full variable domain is DSGVTQTPKHLITATGQRVTLRCSPRSGDLSVYWYQQSLDQGLQFLIQYYNGEERAKGNILERFSAQQFPDLHSELNLSSLELGDSALYFCASSAEGGSSPLHFGNGTRLTVT.

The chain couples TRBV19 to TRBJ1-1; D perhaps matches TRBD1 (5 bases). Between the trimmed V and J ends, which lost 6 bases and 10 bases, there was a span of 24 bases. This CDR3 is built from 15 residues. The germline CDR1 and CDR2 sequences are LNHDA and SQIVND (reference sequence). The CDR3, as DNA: TGTGCCAGTAGCAATGGGATCAAGACGCAGGGAGTAGCTTTCTTT. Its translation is CASSNGIKTQGVAFF.

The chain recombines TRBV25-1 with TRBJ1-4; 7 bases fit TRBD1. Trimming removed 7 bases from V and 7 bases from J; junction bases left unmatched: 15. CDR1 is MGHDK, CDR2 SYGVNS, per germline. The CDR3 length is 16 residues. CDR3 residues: CASTSNRPGQIEKLFF. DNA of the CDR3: TGTGCCAGCACCTCAAACCGACCGGGACAGATTGAAAAACTGTTTTTT.

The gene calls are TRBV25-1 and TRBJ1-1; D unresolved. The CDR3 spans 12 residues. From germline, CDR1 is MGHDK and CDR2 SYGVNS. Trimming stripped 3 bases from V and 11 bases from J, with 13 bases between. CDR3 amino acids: CASSDRYNKAFF. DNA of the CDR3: TGTGCCAGCAGTGATAGGTACAATAAGGCTTTCTTT.

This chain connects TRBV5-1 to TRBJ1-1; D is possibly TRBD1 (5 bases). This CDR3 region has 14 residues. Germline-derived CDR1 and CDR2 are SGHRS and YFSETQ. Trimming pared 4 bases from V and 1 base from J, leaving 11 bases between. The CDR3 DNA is TGCGCCAGCAGCCCGGGACTCCCGAACACTGAAGCTTTCTTT. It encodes CASSPGLPNTEAFF.

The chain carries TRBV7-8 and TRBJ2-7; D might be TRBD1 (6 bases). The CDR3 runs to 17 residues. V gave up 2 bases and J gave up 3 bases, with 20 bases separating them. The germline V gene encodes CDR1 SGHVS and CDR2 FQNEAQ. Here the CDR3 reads CASSLRQQGFAYYEQYF. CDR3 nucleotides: TGTGCCAGCAGCTTACGACAACAGGGATTTGCCTACTACGAGCAGTACTTC.

CDR3 loop: CASSSTTVNYGYTF. Here the CDR3 DNA reads TGTGCCAGCAGCTCAACGACGGTTAACTATGGCTACACCTTC. This chain connects TRBV7-2 to TRBJ1-2, with D unclear. CDR3 length: 14 residues. With 4 bases removed from V and 1 base from J, the gap between germline ends came to 10 bases. Germline lookup yields CDR1 SGHTA and CDR2 FQGNSA. The entire variable domain, with the rest obtained from reference TRBV7-2 and TRBJ1-2, is as follows: GAGVSQSPSNKVTEKGKDVELRCDPISGHTALYWYRQSLGQGLEFLIYFQGNSAPDKSGLPSDRFSAERTGGSVSTLTIQRTQQEDSAVYLCASSSTTVNYGYTFGSGTRLTVV.

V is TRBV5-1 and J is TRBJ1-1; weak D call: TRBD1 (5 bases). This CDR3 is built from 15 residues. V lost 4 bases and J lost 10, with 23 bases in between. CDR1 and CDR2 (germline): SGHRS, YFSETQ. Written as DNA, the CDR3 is TGCGCCAGCAGCCCGGCCCCAGGGTCCGGGGTTGGAGCTTTCTTT. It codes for CASSPAPGSGVGAFF. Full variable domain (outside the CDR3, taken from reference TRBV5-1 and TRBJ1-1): KAGVTQTPRYLIKTRGQQVTLSCSPISGHRSVSWYQQTPGQGLQFLFEYFSETQRNKGNFPGRFSGRQFSNSRSEMNVSTLELGDSALYLCASSPAPGSGVGAFFGQGTRLTVV.

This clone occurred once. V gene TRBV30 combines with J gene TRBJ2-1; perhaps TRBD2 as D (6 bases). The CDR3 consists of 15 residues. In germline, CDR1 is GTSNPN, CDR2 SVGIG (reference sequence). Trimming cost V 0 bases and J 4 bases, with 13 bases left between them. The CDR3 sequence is CAWSVGGALYNEQFF. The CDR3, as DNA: TGTGCCTGGAGTGTCGGAGGGGCCCTATACAATGAGCAGTTCTTC.

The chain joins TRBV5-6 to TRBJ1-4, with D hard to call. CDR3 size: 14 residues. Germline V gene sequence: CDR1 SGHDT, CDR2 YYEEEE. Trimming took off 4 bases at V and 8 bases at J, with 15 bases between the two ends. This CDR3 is CASSRGGNLEKLFF. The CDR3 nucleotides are TGTGCCAGCAGCCGAGGAGGGAACCTCGAAAAACTGTTTTTT.